This TCR beta chain was observed in a study of monozygotic twins with inflammatory bowel disease. TCRdb re-called the 5' RACE reads and catalogs CDR3 proteins one per entry, DNA excluded. The sample yields more than 110,000 distinct CDR3 sequences, of which the top ten take up roughly 1.2%. The origin of this receptor is a human donor with ulcerative colitis or Crohn's disease, or a healthy co-twin of an affected twin (not recorded which). Sequencing was done on a sample of blood.

The CDR3 protein is CASSRRGAGMSSYNEQFF. This sequence joins TRBV7-3 and TRBJ2-1; no DNA is available, so the TRBD1 call from TCRdb remains unchecked. This CDR3 region has 18 residues. CDR1 is SGHTA, CDR2 FQGTGA, per germline.